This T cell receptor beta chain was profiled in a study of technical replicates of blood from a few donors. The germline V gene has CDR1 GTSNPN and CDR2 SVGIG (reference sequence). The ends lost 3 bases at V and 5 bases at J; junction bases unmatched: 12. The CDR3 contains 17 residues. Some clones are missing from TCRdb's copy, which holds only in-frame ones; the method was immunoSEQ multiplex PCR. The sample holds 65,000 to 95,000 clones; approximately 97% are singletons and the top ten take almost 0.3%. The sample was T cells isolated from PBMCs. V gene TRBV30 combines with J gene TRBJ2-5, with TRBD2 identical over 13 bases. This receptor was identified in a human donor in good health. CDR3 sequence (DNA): TGTGCCTGGAGAGCAGGGTGGACTAGCGGGAGTATTGAGACCCAGTACTTC. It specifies CAWRAGWTSGSIETQYF.